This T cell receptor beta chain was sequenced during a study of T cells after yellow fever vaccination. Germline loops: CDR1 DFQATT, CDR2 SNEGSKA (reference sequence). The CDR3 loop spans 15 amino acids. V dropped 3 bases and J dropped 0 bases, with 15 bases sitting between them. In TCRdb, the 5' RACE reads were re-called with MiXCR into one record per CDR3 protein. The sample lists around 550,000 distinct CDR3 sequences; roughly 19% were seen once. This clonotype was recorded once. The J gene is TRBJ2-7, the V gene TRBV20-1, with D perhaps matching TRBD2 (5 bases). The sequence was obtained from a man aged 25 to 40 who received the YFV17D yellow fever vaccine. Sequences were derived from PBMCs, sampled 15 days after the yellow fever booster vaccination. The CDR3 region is CSASPGLRSSYEQYF. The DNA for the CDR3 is TGCAGTGCTAGTCCCGGACTGAGGAGCTCCTACGAGCAGTACTTC.